A selection of T cell receptor beta chains follows, all from one sample in a study of blood T cell repertoires in COVID-19. Measured with immunoSEQ multiplex PCR; TCRdb has only the in-frame clones, and not every one. The table has about 160,000 clones, 85% seen once. Sequenced sample: peripheral blood. These receptors all stem from a human donor with acute or convalescent COVID-19. The donor label of this sample is uncertain. The CDR3 runs from the conserved cysteine through the conserved F or W. The order of the fields is CDR3 protein, V gene, J gene.

CASSLQGSGEKLFF	TRBV5-4	TRBJ1-4
CASSSQGAVTGELFF	TRBV7-8	TRBJ2-2
CATSDEGTGDDTQYF	TRBV24-1	TRBJ2-3
CASSSGTPFYNSPLHF	TRBV28	TRBJ1-6
CASSLGFGGAYETQYF	TRBV13	TRBJ2-5
CAWSAQGSGELFF	TRBV30	TRBJ2-2
CASSATGGTDTQYF	TRBV19	TRBJ2-3
CASSPPGGQFYNEKLFF	TRBV3-1/TRBV3-2	TRBJ1-4
CASSPRETQYF	TRBV7-2	TRBJ2-5
CASSYDSHYGYTF	TRBV6-6	TRBJ1-2
CASSMRTGSNYGYTF	TRBV9	TRBJ1-2
CAWSDPGLANYGYTF	TRBV30	TRBJ1-2
CATADRGRNYGYTF	TRBV19	TRBJ1-2
CASSLRDSSYEQYF	TRBV7-9	TRBJ2-7
CASSSTSVGNTEAFF	TRBV27	TRBJ1-1
CASTSIGAGSSPLHF	TRBV7-2	TRBJ1-6
CASSQALSNTEAFF	TRBV7-9	TRBJ1-1
CASSSTDRHVETQYF	TRBV6-5	TRBJ2-5
CASSPSRDSLGNTIYF	TRBV7-2	TRBJ1-3
CAVRDVGRYTEAFF	TRBV19	TRBJ1-1
CASSQRTGALSNYGYTF	TRBV4-3	TRBJ1-2
CAIRDMPPANYGYTF	TRBV10-3	TRBJ1-2
CASRGQGRVGELFF	TRBV6-5	TRBJ2-2
CASSQEASGGAWETQYF	TRBV4-1	TRBJ2-5
CASSQIAGTGELFF	TRBV19	TRBJ2-2
CASSLPADEQFF	TRBV5-1	TRBJ2-1
CASSSTGTGHQPQHF	TRBV5-6	TRBJ1-5
CASTSGTSTWEQYF	TRBV28	TRBJ2-7
CASRGGAGNTIYF	TRBV9	TRBJ1-3
CASSPTLLFSGNTIYF	TRBV28	TRBJ1-3
CASSATGQRAEKLFF	TRBV19	TRBJ1-4
CASSQEGRGSPLHF	TRBV3-1/TRBV3-2	TRBJ1-6
CASSFRGDRGYTF	TRBV12-3/TRBV12-4	TRBJ1-2
CASRGGGGEKLFF	TRBV2	TRBJ1-4
CASSRTEAFF	TRBV2	TRBJ1-1
CASSKGGVGLETQYF	TRBV19	TRBJ2-5
CASSPERARESYEQYF	TRBV7-6	TRBJ2-7
CASSLSPGVVTEAFF	TRBV5-6	TRBJ1-1
CASSQAWRSNEKLFF	TRBV3-1/TRBV3-2	TRBJ1-4
CATSPTGGNTEAFF	TRBV15	TRBJ1-1
CASTSQGLGGQPQHF	TRBV7-9	TRBJ1-5
CASLLSGANVLTF	TRBV19	TRBJ2-6
CASSPMLGYTF	TRBV6-6	TRBJ1-2
CASSGDFYYEQYF	TRBV12-3/TRBV12-4	TRBJ2-7
CASSFPLTDTQYF	TRBV12-3/TRBV12-4	TRBJ2-3
CASSDTQGLNTEAFF	TRBV6-1	TRBJ1-1
CASSQTGGDNSPLHF	TRBV7-6	TRBJ1-6
CASSYSGVLNYGYTF	TRBV6-5	TRBJ1-2
CASSYSGQRNTEAFF	TRBV6-5	TRBJ1-1
CASSLGRENIQYF	TRBV12-3/TRBV12-4	TRBJ2-4
CATSGSGTGGRQPQHF	TRBV24-1	TRBJ1-5
CASSEGDEQFF	TRBV6-1	TRBJ2-1
CASSPRQVSDEKLFF	TRBV9	TRBJ1-4
CASSQRVMNTEAFF	TRBV9	TRBJ1-1